The 23 T cell receptor beta chains reported below all come from one sample, sequenced in a study of blood T cell repertoires in COVID-19 (dated by TCRdb to the early 2020s). The library was produced with the immunoSEQ multiplex PCR assay. The immuneACCESS repertoire file appears here via TCRdb, limited to in-frame rearrangements. These files lack a portion of the clones; in checked studies, under half of the deficit traces to unresolved V genes, and the cause of the others is not known. This sample is represented by around 100,000 clones; around 84% of them were singletons. 26% of the sample is in the top ten clones. Sequencing used peripheral blood. These TCRs come from a man aged 60-69 years with acute or convalescent COVID-19.

V and J are TRBV29-1 and TRBJ1-5; D is possibly TRBD1 (6 bases). The CDR3 runs 13 residues. Germline CDR1 reads SQVTM; CDR2 reads ANQGSEA. The V end was cut by 4 bases, the J end by 3 bases, with 10 bases between. The CDR3 bases are TGCAGCGTTGTTGGACAGAACAATCAGCCCCAGCATTTT. This gives the protein CSVVGQNNQPQHF.

This clone was seen a handful of times. The chain recombines TRBV19 with TRBJ2-1, with 7 bases aligning to TRBD2. The CDR3 loop spans 14 amino acids. V gave up 7 bases and J gave up 3 bases; unmatched junction bases: 6. Per germline, CDR1 LNHDA and CDR2 SQIVND (reference sequence). Here the CDR3 reads CASNRAGDYNEQFF. Here the CDR3 DNA reads TGTGCCAGTAATCGGGCGGGAGACTACAATGAGCAGTTCTTC.

This chain links TRBV3-1 (or the pseudogene TRBV3-2) with TRBJ2-1, with TRBD1 matching 9 bases. In germline, CDR1 is LGHDT, CDR2 YNNKEL (reference sequence). The ends lost 3 bases at V and 7 bases at J; junction bases unmatched: 1. CDR3 size: 13 residues. The CDR3 loop reads CASSQGTGNEQFF. CDR3 DNA sequence: TGTGCCAGCAGCCAGGGGACAGGGAATGAGCAGTTCTTC.

The rearrangement joins TRBV11-3 to TRBJ1-4, with TRBD1 identical over 10 bases. J gave up 7 bases and V 4 bases, and 3 bases lay outside the gene matches. The CDR3 loop spans 14 amino acids. Germline V gene sequence: CDR1 SGHNT, CDR2 YENEEA. The DNA for the CDR3 is TGTGCCAGCAGCTCACGGACAGGGGGTGAAAAACTGTTTTTT. It is translated as CASSSRTGGEKLFF.

The CDR3 spells CATSDTGGSEPQHF. CDR3 nucleotide sequence: TGTGCCACCAGTGACACAGGGGGCTCGGAGCCCCAGCATTTT. This chain links TRBV24-1 with TRBJ1-5; 9 positions match TRBD1. With V trimmed by 4 bases and J by 8 bases, 5 bases remained unmatched. From germline, CDR1 is KGHDR and CDR2 SFDVKD. The CDR3 sequence is 14 residues long.

This chain joins TRBV28 and TRBJ1-2, with TRBD1 matching 9 bases. V was pared by 3 bases and J by 4 bases, with 6 bases of the junction left unmatched. The germline CDR1 and CDR2 sequences are MDHEN and SYDVKM. The CDR3 covers 15 residues. The CDR3 spells CASSFRDRAGYGYTF. CDR3 in DNA: TGTGCCAGCAGTTTTCGGGACAGGGCGGGCTATGGCTACACCTTC.

The chain is built from TRBV28 and TRBJ2-1; 8 positions agree with TRBD2. The length of the CDR3 is 16 residues. With 3 bases clipped from V and 1 base from J, the junction kept 5 bases outside the gene matches. Per the germline V gene, CDR1 is MDHEN and CDR2 is SYDVKM. CDR3: CASSFLPSGSYNEQFF. CDR3 coding DNA: TGTGCCAGCAGTTTTCTGCCTAGCGGGTCCTACAATGAGCAGTTCTTC. Full variable domain (rest looked up from reference TRBV28 and TRBJ2-1): DVKVTQSSRYLVKRTGEKVFLECVQDMDHENMFWYRQDPGLGLRLIYFSYDVKMKEKGDIPEGYSVSREKKERFSLILESASTNQTSMYLCASSFLPSGSYNEQFFGPGTRLTVL.

The J gene is TRBJ1-5, the V gene TRBV19; no definite D call. The CDR3 is made up of 16 amino acids. V shed 7 bases and J shed 4 bases, with 20 bases lying between them. CDR1 LNHDA and CDR2 SQIVND come from the germline V gene (reference sequence). The CDR3, as DNA: TGTGCCAGTACGAACCCGACCGGGAGCTTTAATCAGCCCCAGCATTTT. Its translation: CASTNPTGSFNQPQHF.

V is TRBV6-5 and J is TRBJ1-1, with D possibly matching TRBD1 (6 bases). The CDR3 loop spans 15 amino acids. V lost 0 bases and J 4 bases, leaving 12 bases between the germline ends. Germline CDR1 and CDR2: MNHEY and SVGAGI. CDR3 coding DNA: TGTGCCAGCAGTTACTCTCCTGGACAGTTCACTGAAGCTTTCTTT. It translates to CASSYSPGQFTEAFF.

V gene TRBV28 combines with J gene TRBJ1-2; D remains unclear. Germline CDR1 and CDR2: MDHEN and SYDVKM. Trimming removed 5 bases at V and 0 bases at J, with 13 bases between. This CDR3 is 15 amino acids long. CDR3: CASSPAERANYGYTF. The CDR3 nucleotides are TGTGCCAGCAGTCCGGCGGAACGAGCTAACTATGGCTACACCTTC.

V and J are TRBV18 and TRBJ2-7, with D maybe TRBD1 (6 bases). This CDR3 comprises 13 residues. With 1 base removed from V and 2 bases from J, the gap between germline ends came to 6 bases. Germline V CDR1 and CDR2: KGHSH, LQKENI. The CDR3 spells CASSPRDTYEQYF. The DNA for the CDR3 is TGTGCCAGCTCACCACGGGACACCTACGAGCAGTACTTC.

The V gene is TRBV5-4, the J gene TRBJ2-3, with D perhaps TRBD1 (5 bases). V gave up 4 bases and J gave up 2 bases, with 20 bases separating them. Germline lookup yields CDR1 SGHNT and CDR2 YYREEE (reference sequence). The CDR3 spans 17 residues. CDR3: CASSAASGGHNTDTQYF. The DNA of the CDR3 is TGTGCCAGCAGCGCGGCTTCGGGCGGACACAACACAGATACGCAGTATTTT.

This clone was seen only a few times. The chain uses TRBV3-1 (or the pseudogene TRBV3-2) and TRBJ2-3; 8 bases map to TRBD2. Per the germline V gene, CDR1 is LGHDT and CDR2 is YNNKEL (reference sequence). CDR3 length equals 15 residues. The junction had 8 bases not matched to a gene; V was cut back by 6 bases and J by 3 bases. The CDR3: CASSSGSGRTDTQYF. For the CDR3, the DNA is TGTGCCAGCAGTTCAGGAAGCGGGAGAACAGATACGCAGTATTTT.

The rearrangement links TRBV19 to TRBJ2-5; 10 nucleotides line up with TRBD1. There are 13 residues in the CDR3. V lost 9 bases to trimming and J lost 2 bases; unmatched junction nucleotides: 3. CDR1 and CDR2 (germline): LNHDA, SQIVND (reference sequence). CDR3 loop: CASLGQGQETQYF. In nucleotides, the CDR3 is TGTGCCAGCCTGGGACAGGGGCAAGAGACCCAGTACTTC.

The genes are TRBV3-1 (or the pseudogene TRBV3-2) and TRBJ1-2; possibly TRBD1 for D (5 bases). Germline CDR1 and CDR2: LGHDT and YNNKEL (reference sequence). V dropped 0 bases and J dropped 7 bases, with 18 bases sitting between them. This CDR3 contains 16 residues. In nucleotides, the CDR3 is TGTGCCAGCAGCCAAGAATTGGCCAGGGTTTCGTCTGGCTACACCTTC. It encodes CASSQELARVSSGYTF.

The chain combines TRBV6-2 or TRBV6-3 with TRBJ2-1; possible D gene TRBD2, 7 bases. Deletions cut 0 bases from V and 1 base from J, with 16 bases between. CDR1 is MNHEY and CDR2 is SVGEGT in the germline V gene. There are 18 residues in the CDR3. The CDR3 here is CASSYSMGGGGSYNEQFF. In DNA form, the CDR3 reads TGTGCCAGCAGTTACTCGATGGGGGGAGGGGGTTCCTACAATGAGCAGTTCTTC.

The J gene is TRBJ1-2, the V gene TRBV19; D perhaps matches TRBD1 (6 bases). V was shortened by 4 bases and J by 4 bases, with 16 bases between the two germline ends. CDR3 length: 15 residues. Per the germline V gene, CDR1 is LNHDA and CDR2 is SQIVND (reference sequence). Here the CDR3 reads CASSREQGGSYGYTF. As DNA, the CDR3 is TGTGCCAGTAGTAGAGAACAGGGTGGATCCTATGGCTACACCTTC.

This chain connects TRBV25-1 to TRBJ1-5, with 9 bases aligning to TRBD1. CDR1 and CDR2 (germline): MGHDK, SYGVNS. This CDR3 contains 15 residues. With 4 bases clipped from V and 3 bases from J, the junction kept 4 bases outside the gene matches. This chain's CDR3 is CASSGGQGYNQPQHF. In DNA, the CDR3 is TGTGCCAGCAGTGGCGGACAGGGGTACAATCAGCCCCAGCATTTT.

This clone has more than one count but fewer than ten. CDR3 nucleotide sequence: TGTGCCAGCAGCCATTCTGCGGGGGTGGGGTTCTTC. It specifies CASSHSAGVGFF. The rearrangement uses TRBV3-1 (or the pseudogene TRBV3-2) and TRBJ2-1, with 7 bases lining up with TRBD2. Looked up from germline, CDR1 is LGHDT and CDR2 is YNNKEL (reference sequence). The CDR3 contains 12 residues. V lost 3 bases to trimming and J lost 15 bases; unmatched junction nucleotides: 8.

J is TRBJ1-6 and V is TRBV27; TRBD1 matches at 9 bases. CDR1 is MNHEY and CDR2 is SMNVEV in the germline V gene (reference sequence). The CDR3 has 17 residues. After removal of 6 bases from V and 8 bases from J, the junction contained 14 bases not matched to a gene. CDR3 coding DNA: TGTGCCAGCAGGGGGGAACATGGGACAGGGCGGGATTCACCCCTCCACTTT. Translation: CASRGEHGTGRDSPLHF.

The count of this clone is one. This chain connects TRBV2 to TRBJ2-7; 8 bases map to TRBD1. The junction had 7 bases not matched to a gene; V was cut back by 4 bases and J by 5 bases. The germline V gene has CDR1 SNHLY and CDR2 FYNNEI. The CDR3 covers 14 residues. CDR3 protein: CASSVEQGGNEQYF. In DNA form, the CDR3 reads TGTGCCAGCAGTGTGGAACAGGGGGGCAACGAGCAGTACTTC.

V and J are TRBV9 and TRBJ2-1; 12 bases match TRBD2. With V trimmed by 1 base and J by 4 bases, 3 bases remained unmatched. Germline assignment: CDR1 SGDLS and CDR2 YYNGEE. The CDR3 is 16 residues long. Here the CDR3 DNA reads TGTGCCAGCAGCGTAAAAGGGACTAGCGGGTACAATGAGCAGTTCTTC. Amino acid sequence: CASSVKGTSGYNEQFF.

This chain joins TRBV5-4 and TRBJ1-4, with D unclear. This CDR3 contains 15 residues. V lost 3 bases and J 2 bases, leaving 11 bases between the germline ends. The germline V gene has CDR1 SGHNT and CDR2 YYREEE (reference sequence). The chain's CDR3 is CASSSEGFTNEKLFF. In DNA form, the CDR3 reads TGTGCCAGCAGCTCCGAGGGTTTCACTAATGAAAAACTGTTTTTT.